This entry lists 20 T cell receptor beta chains sequenced from one sample in a study of shared clonotypes between healthy human individuals (dated by TCRdb to 2020 to 2021). Libraries were constructed by the immunoSEQ multiplex PCR assay. This is the immuneACCESS table as TCRdb keeps it, with only in-frame sequences that have V and J called. A part of the clones is gone; compared with another copy, unresolved V genes explain less than half, and the rest is unexplained. The sample profile shows about 230,000 clones; approximately 65% of them were found once. The biggest ten clones account for 11% of the sample. The specimen was memory CD4+ T cells sorted from blood. Interpreted using the paper, the cell subset or site label stands for: CD45RA-negative fraction. Receptors were obtained from a man aged 25-40 years in good health.

This clone appeared once. The V call is TRBV10-3, the J call TRBJ2-7; perhaps TRBD2 as D (6 bases). The CDR3 is 13 residues long. V was shortened by 6 bases and J by 6 bases, with 15 bases between the two germline ends. Per the germline V gene, CDR1 is ENHRY and CDR2 is SYGVKD. The CDR3 protein is CAIRASREVEQYF. CDR3 DNA sequence: TGTGCCATCAGAGCCTCCAGGGAGGTCGAGCAGTACTTC.

V is TRBV7-2 and J is TRBJ2-1; possible D gene TRBD2, 7 bases. Germline V gene sequence: CDR1 SGHTA, CDR2 FQGNSA. This CDR3 is built from 14 residues. Trimming shortened V by 5 bases and J by 7 bases, and 15 bases separated the two germline ends. CDR3 nucleotides: TGTGCCAGCAGCAGGGGGAGGGCCCCGAATGAGCAGTTCTTC. It yields the protein CASSRGRAPNEQFF.

The V call is TRBV5-5, the J call TRBJ1-2; 8 nucleotides match TRBD1. The CDR3 extends over 14 amino acids. Trimming at V came to 0 bases and at J to 6 bases, leaving 4 bases not matched to a gene. Germline V gene lookup returns CDR1 SGHKS and CDR2 YYEKEE (reference sequence). The CDR3 reads CASSLETGVNGYTF. The CDR3 DNA reads as TGTGCCAGCAGCTTGGAGACAGGGGTGAATGGCTACACCTTC.

V usage is TRBV4-2 and J usage is TRBJ2-7; D may correspond to TRBD1 or TRBD2 (5 bases each). The germline CDR1 and CDR2 sequences are LGHNA and YNFKEQ. CDR3 length: 16 amino acids. Trimming shortened V by 3 bases and J by 4 bases, and 19 bases separated the two germline ends. The CDR3, as DNA: TGTGCCAGCAGCCAGGGAAGGGCCGCTGGGGGATACGAGCAGTACTTC. Protein product: CASSQGRAAGGYEQYF.

The V gene is TRBV18, the J gene TRBJ1-4; no clear D. The V and J ends lost 2 bases and 4 bases respectively, with 8 bases between them. This CDR3 is 14 amino acids long. CDR1 is KGHSH, CDR2 LQKENI, per germline. The CDR3 spells CASSPGGNNEKLFF. The CDR3 coding sequence is TGTGCCAGCTCACCAGGAGGCAATAATGAAAAACTGTTTTTT.

This clone was observed a single time. V and J are TRBV5-5 and TRBJ2-7; the match to TRBD2 covers 9 bases. The germline CDR1 and CDR2 sequences are SGHKS and YYEKEE (reference sequence). CDR3 length: 14 amino acids. V lost 7 bases, J lost 0 bases, and 5 bases stayed unmatched. CDR3 sequence: CASARLADSYEQYF. CDR3 nucleotides: TGTGCCAGCGCGCGACTAGCGGACTCCTACGAGCAGTACTTC.

The J gene is TRBJ2-1, the V gene TRBV11-2; TRBD2 agrees at 15 bases. The V gene end was trimmed by 5 bases and the J gene end by 10 bases; junction bases not matched to a gene: 6. Looked up from germline, CDR1 is SGHAT and CDR2 is FQNNGV. The CDR3 runs 15 residues. The CDR3 reads CASSLGLAGGLEQFF. For the CDR3, the DNA is TGTGCCAGCAGCCTGGGACTAGCGGGAGGATTGGAGCAGTTCTTC. The variable domain in full, completed from reference TRBV11-2 and TRBJ2-1, reads EAGVAQSPRYKIIEKRQSVAFWCNPISGHATLYWYQQILGQGPKLLIQFQNNGVVDDSQLPKDRFSAERLKGVDSTLKIQPAKLEDSAVYLCASSLGLAGGLEQFFGPGTRLTVL.

Only a few counts were recorded for this clone. The J gene is TRBJ2-7, the V gene TRBV10-3; D remains ambiguous. Trimming left V 10 bases short and J 0 bases short, with 13 bases between. CDR3 size: 13 residues. Germline loops: CDR1 ENHRY, CDR2 SYGVKD. The CDR3: CATWNSSSYEQYF. The CDR3 DNA reads TGTGCCACCTGGAACAGCAGCTCCTACGAGCAGTACTTC.

J is TRBJ2-7 and V is TRBV28; 12 bases line up with TRBD2. Per the germline V gene, CDR1 is MDHEN and CDR2 is SYDVKM. J gave up 0 bases and V 1 base, and 4 bases lay outside the gene matches. The CDR3 is 17 amino acids. CDR3 sequence reads: CASSLLGLAGNSYEQYF. In nucleotides, the CDR3 is TGTGCCAGCAGTTTATTAGGACTAGCGGGGAACTCCTACGAGCAGTACTTC.

This clone was detected only a few times. The rearrangement joins TRBV19 to TRBJ2-7; either TRBD1 or TRBD2 may supply D (5 bases each). V lost 4 bases and J 2 bases, leaving 9 bases between the germline ends. The CDR3 loop spans 13 amino acids. The germline CDR1 and CDR2 sequences are LNHDA and SQIVND (reference sequence). In DNA form, the CDR3 reads TGTGCCAGTAGTACGGGACCTGCCTACGAGCAGTACTTC. This codes for CASSTGPAYEQYF.

The table lists this clone with a few counts. The chain combines TRBV25-1 with TRBJ1-4; possible D gene TRBD1, 5 bases. Germline V gene data show CDR1 as MGHDK and CDR2 as SYGVNS. There are 13 residues in the CDR3. V was shortened by 6 bases and J by 7 bases, with 12 bases between the two germline ends. CDR3 amino acids: CASRSTGGEKLFF. The CDR3 DNA is TGTGCCAGCAGAAGCACCGGGGGTGAAAAACTGTTTTTT.

The rearrangement links TRBV6-5 to TRBJ2-5; D is perhaps TRBD2 (6 bases). CDR1 and CDR2 (germline): MNHEY, SVGAGI. The CDR3 has 11 amino acids. V was pared by 6 bases and J by 6 bases, with 8 bases between. This chain's CDR3 is CASREGQTQYF. Written as DNA, the CDR3 is TGTGCCAGCAGGGAGGGCCAGACCCAGTACTTC.

As to this clone: This may be a read error: a much more frequent sequence differs by one nucleotide. This same CDR3 is encoded by further DNA sequences in the sample. The chain has TRBV5-4 and TRBJ2-6; TRBD1 is a possible D gene (5 bases). CDR3 length: 14 residues. Germline CDR1 reads SGHNT; CDR2 reads YYREEE (reference sequence). CDR3 DNA: TGTGCCAGCAGCTTGCGATCTGGGGCCAATGTCCTGACTTTC. This encodes CASSLRSGANVLTF.

A note on this clone: A much larger clone differs from this one at a single base, so this may be a read error. The chain uses TRBV7-9 and TRBJ2-7; D gene ambiguous. The CDR3 contains 11 residues. V dropped 3 bases and J dropped 0 bases, with 0 bases sitting between them. Germline-derived CDR1 and CDR2 are SEHNR and FQNEAQ (reference sequence). The DNA of the CDR3 is TGTGCCAGCAGCTTCTCCTACGAGCAGTACTTC. The encoded protein is CASSFSYEQYF.

The chain links TRBV2 to TRBJ2-3; a weak D match, TRBD2 (5 bases). The CDR3 length is 14 residues. Germline assignment: CDR1 SNHLY and CDR2 FYNNEI. The germline V and J ends were trimmed by 8 bases and 3 bases, with 15 bases remaining between them. The CDR3 sequence: CASLKFVATDTQYF. The DNA of the CDR3 is TGTGCCAGCCTCAAATTCGTAGCGACAGATACGCAGTATTTT.

This clone has only a few counts. The junction does not match germline at one end; this may be a read error. The CDR3 protein is CATSGDQYKETQYF. Here the CDR3 DNA reads TGTGCCACCAGCGGAGACCAATACAAAGAGACCCAGTACTTC. J is TRBJ2-5 and V is TRBV15; D remains unclear. The CDR3 runs to 14 residues. The germline V gene has CDR1 LNHNV and CDR2 YYDKDF (reference sequence).

The V and J genes are TRBV4-1 and TRBJ1-4; D possibly corresponds to TRBD1 (6 bases). V was pared by 4 bases and J by 0 bases, with 12 bases between. The CDR3 runs to 16 residues. Germline V gives CDR1 MGHRA, CDR2 YSYEKL. The CDR3 here is CASSLGGPPTNEKLFF. For the CDR3, the DNA is TGCGCCAGCAGCCTCGGGGGCCCGCCAACTAATGAAAAACTGTTTTTT.

This clone appeared a few times. The CDR3 region is CASSLPLGSEQYF. DNA for the CDR3: TGTGCCAGCAGCTTACCTTTGGGATCCGAGCAGTACTTC. J is TRBJ2-7 and V is TRBV7-8; no firm D call. CDR1 SGHVS and CDR2 FQNEAQ come from the germline V gene. Trimming cost V 2 bases and J 6 bases, with 11 bases left between them. The CDR3 totals 13 residues. The entire variable domain, with the rest obtained from reference TRBV7-8 and TRBJ2-7, is as follows: GAGVSQSPRYKVAKRGQDVALRCDPISGHVSLFWYQQALGQGPEFLTYFQNEAQLDKSGLPSDRFFAERPEGSVSTLKIQRTQQEDSAVYLCASSLPLGSEQYFGPGTRLTVT.

The chain couples TRBV2 to TRBJ2-7, with TRBD1 identical over 11 bases. Unmatched junction bases numbered 5, after V lost 7 bases and J lost 3 bases. Germline values: CDR1 SNHLY, CDR2 FYNNEI. This CDR3 has 14 amino acids. The chain's CDR3 is CASTWTGGVYEQYF. As DNA, the CDR3 is TGTGCCAGCACCTGGACAGGGGGCGTCTACGAGCAGTACTTC.

This clone appeared a few times. The V call is TRBV7-9, the J call TRBJ1-3; D remains unclear. V dropped 1 base and J dropped 4 bases, with 5 bases sitting between them. The CDR3 length is 13 residues. CDR1 SEHNR and CDR2 FQNEAQ come from the germline V gene (reference sequence). The CDR3 spells CASSLDRGNTIYF. CDR3 DNA sequence: TGTGCCAGCAGCTTAGATCGGGGAAACACCATATATTTT.